The present T cell receptor (beta chain) was sequenced within a study of OX40 agonist ivuxolimab in advanced cancers. TCRdb's copy holds only in-frame clones and misses some; the assay was immunoSEQ multiplex PCR. The sample carries approximately 59,000 clones, 75% to 90% recorded once. Exclusion applied to patients with autoimmune disease history or systemic immunosuppression. Peripheral blood came from all dose cohorts at three timepoints. Between the trimmed V and J ends, which lost 2 bases and 2 bases, there was a span of 15 bases. This CDR3 spans 16 amino acids. Germline CDR1 and CDR2: MGHRA and YSYEKL. This clone showed up just a few times.

This receptor was obtained from an adult with an advanced solid tumor such as melanoma, head and neck, liver or kidney cancer. The rearrangement uses TRBV4-1 and TRBJ1-2; D is uncertain. Sequencing was performed on CD4+ or CD8+ T cells sorted from blood, taken in a trial of the OX40 agonist ivuxolimab. CDR3 DNA sequence: TGCGCCAGCAGCCAACCCTTCGCGAAGCGAAACTATGGCTACACCTTC. Amino acid sequence: CASSQPFAKRNYGYTF.